Sequencing of this T cell receptor beta chain was carried out in a study of CD8+ T cells in alopecia areata. About the research overall: Treated patients were scored for severity by percent of scalp affected. Study outcomes and limitations: Lesional scalp displayed greater clonality than normal scalp, most notably in alopecia totalis/universalis. It was less clear whether patients shared TCRs than it was in mice, possibly because of HLA. On tofacitinib, scalp clonality and expanded CD8+ clones among top 100 fell significantly.

The CDR3 sequence is 15 residues long. Per germline, CDR1 SGHRS and CDR2 YFSETQ. Isolated RNA was reverse transcribed into cDNA used as the sequencing template. TCRdb's table, derived via immunoSEQ multiplex PCR, lists solely in-frame clones and lacks some. The data hold around 270,000 clones, with roughly 64% observed a single time. A few counts support this clone. Its antigen is unidentified. Compared with germline, one end of the junction differs, possibly owing to a read error. Stated treatment: oral pan-JAK inhibitor, 5-10 mg twice daily. The sample in question was CD4+ T cells sorted from blood, obtained at week 24, from a patient treated with tofacitinib. This chain joins TRBV5-1 and TRBJ1-2; a possible D gene is TRBD1 (6 bases). The receptor's source is a human donor with alopecia areata. The CDR3 DNA sequence: TGCGCCAGCAGATTGGCCCCAGGGGCCATGGGTGGCTACACCTTC. This codes for CASRLAPGAMGGYTF.